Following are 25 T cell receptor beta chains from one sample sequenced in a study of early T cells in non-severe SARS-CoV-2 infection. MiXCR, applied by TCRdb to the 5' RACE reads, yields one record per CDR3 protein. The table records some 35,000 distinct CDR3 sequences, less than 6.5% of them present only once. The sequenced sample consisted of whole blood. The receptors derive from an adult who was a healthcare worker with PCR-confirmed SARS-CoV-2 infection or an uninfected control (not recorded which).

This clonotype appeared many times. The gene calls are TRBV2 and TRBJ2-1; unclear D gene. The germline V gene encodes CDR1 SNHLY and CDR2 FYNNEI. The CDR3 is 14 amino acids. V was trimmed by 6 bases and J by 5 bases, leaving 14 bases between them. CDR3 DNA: TGTGCCAGCAGGACCCCTAGTACCCACAATGAGCAGTTCTTC. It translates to CASRTPSTHNEQFF.

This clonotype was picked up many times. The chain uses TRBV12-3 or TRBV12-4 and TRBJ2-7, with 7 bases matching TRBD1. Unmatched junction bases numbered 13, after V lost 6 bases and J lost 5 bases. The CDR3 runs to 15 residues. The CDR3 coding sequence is TGTGCCAGCAGCCCAGTAGGGGGCTTAGAAAACGAGCAGTACTTC. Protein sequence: CASSPVGGLENEQYF.

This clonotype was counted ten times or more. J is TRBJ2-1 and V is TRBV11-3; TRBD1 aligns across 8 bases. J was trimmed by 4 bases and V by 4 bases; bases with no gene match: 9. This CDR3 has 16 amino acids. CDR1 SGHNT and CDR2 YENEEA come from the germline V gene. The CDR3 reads CASSSRRGRVYNEQFF. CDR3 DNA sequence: TGTGCCAGCAGCTCTCGCAGGGGGCGCGTGTACAATGAGCAGTTCTTC. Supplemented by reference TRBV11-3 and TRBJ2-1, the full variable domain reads EAGVVQSPRYKIIEKKQPVAFWCNPISGHNTLYWYLQNLGQGPELLIRYENEEAVDDSQLPKDRFSAERLKGVDSTLKIQPAELGDSAVYLCASSSRRGRVYNEQFFGPGTRLTVL.

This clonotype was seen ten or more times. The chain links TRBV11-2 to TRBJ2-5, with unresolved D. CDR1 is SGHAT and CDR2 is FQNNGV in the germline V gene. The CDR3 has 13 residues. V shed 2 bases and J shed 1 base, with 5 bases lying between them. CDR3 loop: CASSLTFQETQYF. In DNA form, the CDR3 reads TGTGCCAGCAGCTTAACTTTCCAAGAGACCCAGTACTTC. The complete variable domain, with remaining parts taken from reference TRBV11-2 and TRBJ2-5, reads EAGVAQSPRYKIIEKRQSVAFWCNPISGHATLYWYQQILGQGPKLLIQFQNNGVVDDSQLPKDRFSAERLKGVDSTLKIQPAKLEDSAVYLCASSLTFQETQYFGPGTRLLVL.

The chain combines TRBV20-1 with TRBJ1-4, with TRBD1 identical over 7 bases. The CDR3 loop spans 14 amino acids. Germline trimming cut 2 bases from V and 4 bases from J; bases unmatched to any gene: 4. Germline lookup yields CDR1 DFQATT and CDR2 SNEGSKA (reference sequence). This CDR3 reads CSARTGAINEKLFF. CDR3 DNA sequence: TGCAGTGCTAGAACAGGGGCTATTAATGAAAAACTGTTTTTT.

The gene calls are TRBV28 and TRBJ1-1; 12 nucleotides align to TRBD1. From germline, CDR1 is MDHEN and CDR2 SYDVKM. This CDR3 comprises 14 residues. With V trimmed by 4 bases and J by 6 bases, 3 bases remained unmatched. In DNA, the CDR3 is TGTGCCAGCAGTTCGGGACAGGGGGCTTCTGAAGCTTTCTTT. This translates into CASSSGQGASEAFF.

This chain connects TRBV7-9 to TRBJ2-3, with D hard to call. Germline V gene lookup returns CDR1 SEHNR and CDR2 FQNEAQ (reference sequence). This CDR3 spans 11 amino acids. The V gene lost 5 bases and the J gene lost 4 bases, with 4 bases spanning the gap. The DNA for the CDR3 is TGTGCCAGCAGCCCGGCAGATACGCAGTATTTT. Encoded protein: CASSPADTQYF.

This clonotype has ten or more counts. The CDR3 DNA sequence: TGTGCCAGCAGTTTAGGGCCGAACACTGAAGCTTTCTTT. This translates into CASSLGPNTEAFF. V and J are TRBV12-3 or TRBV12-4 and TRBJ1-1; D not resolved. Deletions cut 1 base from V and 1 base from J, with 4 bases between. The CDR3 runs 13 residues.

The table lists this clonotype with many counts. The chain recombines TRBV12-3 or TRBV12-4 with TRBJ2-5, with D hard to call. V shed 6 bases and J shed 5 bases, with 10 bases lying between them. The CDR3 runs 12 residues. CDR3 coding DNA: TGTGCCAGCAGCACCCTGTGGGAGACCCAGTACTTC. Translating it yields CASSTLWETQYF.

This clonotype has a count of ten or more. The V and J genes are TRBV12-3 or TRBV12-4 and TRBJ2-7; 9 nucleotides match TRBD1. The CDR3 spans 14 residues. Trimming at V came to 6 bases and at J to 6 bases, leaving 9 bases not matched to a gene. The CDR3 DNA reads TGTGCCAGCAGAAAAAGACAGGGGGTGGGCGAGCAGTACTTC. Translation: CASRKRQGVGEQYF.

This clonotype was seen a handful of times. CDR3 bases: TGTGCCAGCAGCCAAGGTAGCGGGGGAGGGGCAGATACGCAGTATTTT. This sequence encodes CASSQGSGGGADTQYF. The V call is TRBV3-1, the J call TRBJ2-3, with 9 bases matching TRBD2. Trimming at V came to 1 base and at J to 4 bases, leaving 6 bases not matched to a gene. The CDR3 extends over 16 amino acids. The germline CDR1 and CDR2 sequences are LGHDT and YNNKEL (reference sequence).

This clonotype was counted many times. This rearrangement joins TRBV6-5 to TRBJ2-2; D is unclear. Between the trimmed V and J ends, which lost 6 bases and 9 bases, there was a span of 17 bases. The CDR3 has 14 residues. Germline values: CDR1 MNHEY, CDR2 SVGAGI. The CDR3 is CASSLRPRPRELFF. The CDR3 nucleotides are TGTGCCAGCAGCTTACGCCCCAGACCTCGGGAGCTGTTTTTT.

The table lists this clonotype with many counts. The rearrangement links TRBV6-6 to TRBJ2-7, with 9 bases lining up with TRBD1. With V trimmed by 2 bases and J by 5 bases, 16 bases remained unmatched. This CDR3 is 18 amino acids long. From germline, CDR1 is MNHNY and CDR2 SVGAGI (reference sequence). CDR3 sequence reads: CASSYTYLPGTGRHEQYF. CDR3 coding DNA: TGTGCCAGCAGTTACACTTACCTTCCCGGGACAGGGCGCCACGAGCAGTACTTC.

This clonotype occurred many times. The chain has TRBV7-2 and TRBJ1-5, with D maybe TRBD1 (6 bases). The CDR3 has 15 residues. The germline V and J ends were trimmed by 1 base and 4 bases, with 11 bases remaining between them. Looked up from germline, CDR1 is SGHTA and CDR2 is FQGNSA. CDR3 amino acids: CASSLDPTGNQPQHF. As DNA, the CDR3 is TGTGCCAGCAGCTTAGACCCCACAGGGAATCAGCCCCAGCATTTT.

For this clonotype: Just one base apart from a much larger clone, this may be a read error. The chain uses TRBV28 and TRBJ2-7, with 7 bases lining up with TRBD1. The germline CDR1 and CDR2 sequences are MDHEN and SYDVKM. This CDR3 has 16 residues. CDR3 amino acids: CASSLWGSGGIYEQCF. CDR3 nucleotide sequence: TGTGCCAGCAGTTTATGGGGGTCAGGGGGTATCTACGAGCAGTGCTTC.

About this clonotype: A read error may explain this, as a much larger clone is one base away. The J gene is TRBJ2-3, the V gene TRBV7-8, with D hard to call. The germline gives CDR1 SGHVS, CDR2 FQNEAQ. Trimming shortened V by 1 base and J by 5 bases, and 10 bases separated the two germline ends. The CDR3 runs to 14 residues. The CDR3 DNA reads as TGTGCCAGCAGCTTAGTCTTTCCGCGAGATACGCAGTATTTT. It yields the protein CASSLVFPRDTQYF.

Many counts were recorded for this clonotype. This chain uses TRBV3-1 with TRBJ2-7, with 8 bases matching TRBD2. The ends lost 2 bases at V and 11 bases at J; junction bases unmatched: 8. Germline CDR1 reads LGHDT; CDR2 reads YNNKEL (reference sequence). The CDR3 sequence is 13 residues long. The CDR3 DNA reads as TGTGCCAGCAGCCAACAGAGCGGGGGCAGAAAGTACTTC. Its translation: CASSQQSGGRKYF.

CDR3 region: CSVTGQGVYEQYF. The CDR3 region has the DNA TGCAGCGTGACAGGGCAGGGGGTCTACGAGCAGTACTTC. The V gene is TRBV29-1, the J gene TRBJ2-7; 7 positions match TRBD1. The CDR3 spans 13 residues. Germline V gives CDR1 SQVTM, CDR2 ANQGSEA. V lost 6 bases to trimming and J lost 3 bases; unmatched junction nucleotides: 8.

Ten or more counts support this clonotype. CDR3 coding DNA: TGTGCCAGCTCACCAAAAGGGGATACGCAGTATTTT. Amino acids: CASSPKGDTQYF. This chain joins TRBV18 and TRBJ2-3; D remains ambiguous. Trimming pared 2 bases from V and 6 bases from J, leaving 6 bases between. The length of the CDR3 is 12 residues. CDR1 is KGHSH and CDR2 is LQKENI in the germline V gene. Variable domain in full (rest from reference TRBV18 and TRBJ2-3): NAGVMQNPRHLVRRRGQEARLRCSPMKGHSHVYWYRQLPEEGLKFMVYLQKENIIDESGMPKERFSAEFPKEGPSILRIQQVVRGDSAAYFCASSPKGDTQYFGPGTRLTVL.

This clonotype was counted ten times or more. CDR3 nucleotide sequence: TGTGCCAGCTCACCAATGGGGGTAGACACTGAAGCTTTCTTT. Amino acids: CASSPMGVDTEAFF. The chain has TRBV18 and TRBJ1-1, with D possibly matching TRBD1 (5 bases). Trimming removed 2 bases from V and 3 bases from J, with 10 bases in between. The germline V gene has CDR1 KGHSH and CDR2 LQKENI. This CDR3 spans 14 amino acids.

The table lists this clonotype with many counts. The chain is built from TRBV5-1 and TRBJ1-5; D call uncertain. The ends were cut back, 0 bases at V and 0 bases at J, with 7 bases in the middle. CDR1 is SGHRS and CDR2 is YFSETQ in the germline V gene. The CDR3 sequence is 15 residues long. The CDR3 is CASSLAGNSNQPQHF. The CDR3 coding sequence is TGCGCCAGCAGCTTGGCAGGAAATAGCAATCAGCCCCAGCATTTT.

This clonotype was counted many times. Here the CDR3 DNA reads TGTGCCAGCAGTTCTAGCGGGCCGCGGGGGAATGAGCAGTTCTTC. This sequence encodes CASSSSGPRGNEQFF. The chain uses TRBV27 and TRBJ2-1, with TRBD2 matching 8 bases. Germline V CDR1 and CDR2: MNHEY, SMNVEV (reference sequence). Trimming at V came to 4 bases and at J to 7 bases, leaving 9 bases not matched to a gene. This CDR3 is built from 15 residues.

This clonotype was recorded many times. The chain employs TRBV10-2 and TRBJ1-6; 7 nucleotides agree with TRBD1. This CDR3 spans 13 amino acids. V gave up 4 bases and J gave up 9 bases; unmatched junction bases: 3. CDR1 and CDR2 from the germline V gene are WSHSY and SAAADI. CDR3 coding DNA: TGCGCCAGCAGTGTAAGACAGGGTTCACCCCTCCACTTT. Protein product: CASSVRQGSPLHF.

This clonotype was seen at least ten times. This chain's CDR3 is CASSATGLHTGELFF. The DNA of the CDR3 is TGTGCCAGTAGTGCAACGGGACTCCACACCGGGGAGCTGTTTTTT. The genes are TRBV19 and TRBJ2-2; the D gene is possibly TRBD2 (6 bases). The ends were cut back, 5 bases at V and 3 bases at J, with 13 bases in the middle. This CDR3 has 15 residues. CDR1 is LNHDA and CDR2 is SQIVND in the germline V gene (reference sequence).

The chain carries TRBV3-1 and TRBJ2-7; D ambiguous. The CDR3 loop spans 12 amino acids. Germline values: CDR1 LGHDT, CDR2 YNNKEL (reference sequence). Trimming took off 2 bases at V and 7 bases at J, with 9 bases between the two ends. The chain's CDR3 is CASSQRDTEQYF. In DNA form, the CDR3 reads TGTGCCAGCAGCCAAAGAGACACAGAGCAGTACTTC.